The 24 T cell receptor beta chains reported below all come from one sample, sequenced in a study of cytomegalovirus exposure and HLA in healthy donors. This PCR relied on a set of 60 Vbeta primers and 13 Jbeta primers. Clones were sequenced by immunoSEQ multiplex PCR, and TCRdb holds only the in-frame ones, with some missing. Among 160,000 or so clones listed, 80% to 85% were seen once. Sequenced input: PBMCs. These receptors all stem from a man aged 50-59 years in good health and CMV-seropositive.

The rearrangement links TRBV6-5 to TRBJ2-7, with TRBD2 as a possible D gene (5 bases). Trimming removed 2 bases from V and 6 bases from J, with 5 bases in between. Germline assignment: CDR1 MNHEY and CDR2 SVGAGI. The CDR3 covers 11 residues. The CDR3 DNA sequence: TGTGCCAGCAGTTACGCGGGCGAGCAGTACTTC. This translates into CASSYAGEQYF.

This rearrangement joins TRBV5-1 to TRBJ1-6; D not certain. Germline values: CDR1 SGHRS, CDR2 YFSETQ. V was cut by 1 base and J by 8 bases, with 7 bases left in between. This CDR3 comprises 13 residues. CDR3 residues: CASSLTADSPLHF. CDR3 bases: TGCGCCAGCAGCTTGACAGCGGATTCACCCCTCCACTTT.

The rearrangement links TRBV30 to TRBJ1-4, with D maybe TRBD1 (5 bases). V shed 2 bases and J shed 8 bases, with 12 bases lying between them. From germline, CDR1 is GTSNPN and CDR2 SVGIG (reference sequence). The CDR3 consists of 13 residues. CDR3 protein: CAWSRQGGEKLFF. CDR3 sequence (DNA): TGTGCCTGGAGTCGTCAGGGAGGAGAAAAACTGTTTTTT.

Turning to this clone: One end of the junction fails to match germline, which may point to a read error. V is TRBV6-1 and J is TRBJ2-7; TRBD2 aligns across 8 bases. Germline V gene sequence: CDR1 MNHNS, CDR2 SASEGT. The CDR3 consists of 14 residues. CDR3 nucleotide sequence: TGTGCCAGCAGTGAACGCGGGAGGTCCTACGAGCAGCACTTC. Its translation: CASSERGRSYEQHF.

The rearrangement uses TRBV18 and TRBJ2-1, with 8 bases that match TRBD2. The germline V gene has CDR1 KGHSH and CDR2 LQKENI. The CDR3 contains 13 residues. The V and J ends lost 5 bases and 6 bases, in that order; junction bases with no gene match: 3. CDR3 loop: CASSTGLGNEQFF. The DNA for the CDR3 is TGTGCCAGCTCAACGGGACTAGGCAATGAGCAGTTCTTC.

The gene calls are TRBV13 and TRBJ1-5, with TRBD1 identical over 8 bases. The germline CDR1 and CDR2 sequences are PRHDT and FYEKMQ (reference sequence). This CDR3 comprises 13 residues. J was trimmed by 7 bases and V by 2 bases; bases with no gene match: 1. The CDR3 bases are TGTGCCAGCAGCTTATCAGGGGGCCAGCCCCAGCATTTT. Protein: CASSLSGGQPQHF.

V usage is TRBV6-6 and J usage is TRBJ2-1; 15 bases are a match to TRBD2. CDR3 size: 16 residues. In germline, CDR1 is MNHNY, CDR2 SVGAGI (reference sequence). With V trimmed by 6 bases and J by 5 bases, 5 bases remained unmatched. CDR3: CASRDRTSGRDNEQFF. For the CDR3, the DNA is TGTGCCAGCAGGGATCGGACTAGCGGGAGGGACAATGAGCAGTTCTTC.

The CDR3 protein is CAINRGGIGETQYF. The CDR3 bases are TGTGCCATCAATCGGGGTGGAATCGGGGAGACCCAGTACTTC. The chain has TRBV10-3 and TRBJ2-5; D may be TRBD2 (5 bases). Germline CDR1 is ENHRY and CDR2 is SYGVKD. The CDR3 has 14 residues. V was shortened by 7 bases and J by 5 bases, with 17 bases between the two germline ends.

The V and J genes are TRBV11-2 and TRBJ2-2; 7 positions agree with TRBD2. The trim removed 6 bases at V and 8 bases at J, leaving 18 bases unmatched. Germline V gene data show CDR1 as SGHAT and CDR2 as FQNNGV. This CDR3 contains 17 residues. CDR3 bases: TGTGCCAGCAGTTGGAGGACTAGTAAATTTTCGGCGGGGGAGCTGTTTTTT. Protein product: CASSWRTSKFSAGELFF. The full variable domain, its missing parts supplied by reference TRBV11-2 and TRBJ2-2, is EAGVAQSPRYKIIEKRQSVAFWCNPISGHATLYWYQQILGQGPKLLIQFQNNGVVDDSQLPKDRFSAERLKGVDSTLKIQPAKLEDSAVYLCASSWRTSKFSAGELFFGEGSRLTVL.

This clone was detected only a few times. This sequence joins TRBV7-2 and TRBJ2-7; 8 nucleotides match TRBD2. V gave up 1 base and J gave up 0 bases; unmatched junction bases: 8. The CDR3 runs to 17 residues. Germline-derived CDR1 and CDR2 are SGHTA and FQGNSA. The CDR3 sequence is CASSLEFSGVISYEQYF. The CDR3 nucleotides are TGTGCCAGCAGCTTAGAATTTAGCGGGGTAATCTCCTACGAGCAGTACTTC. Based on the CDR3 plus reference TRBV7-2 and TRBJ2-7, the full variable domain is GAGVSQSPSNKVTEKGKDVELRCDPISGHTALYWYRQSLGQGLEFLIYFQGNSAPDKSGLPSDRFSAERTGGSVSTLTIQRTQQEDSAVYLCASSLEFSGVISYEQYFGPGTRLTVT.

This clone has just one count. V and J are TRBV11-2 and TRBJ2-7; no clear D gene. The CDR3 length is 12 residues. Germline-derived CDR1 and CDR2 are SGHAT and FQNNGV. Trimming shortened V by 5 bases and J by 3 bases, and 8 bases separated the two germline ends. CDR3 residues: CASSLTGYEQYF. DNA of the CDR3: TGTGCCAGCAGCCTCACGGGCTACGAGCAGTACTTC.

V usage is TRBV15 and J usage is TRBJ1-2; D possibly corresponds to TRBD1 (6 bases). Trimming shortened V by 0 bases and J by 5 bases, and 16 bases separated the two germline ends. This CDR3 contains 16 residues. Germline assignment: CDR1 LNHNV and CDR2 YYDKDF (reference sequence). CDR3 sequence reads: CATSRDWRTVRYGYTF. The CDR3 region has the DNA TGTGCCACCAGCAGAGACTGGAGGACAGTAAGATATGGCTACACCTTC.

The chain carries TRBV5-6 and TRBJ1-1, with TRBD1 matching 9 bases. Germline V gives CDR1 SGHDT, CDR2 YYEEEE. This CDR3 has 16 amino acids. Trimming cost V 4 bases and J 4 bases; bases outside gene matches: 11. The CDR3 loop reads CASSGDRGLSGTEAFF. CDR3 DNA: TGTGCCAGCAGCGGAGACAGGGGGTTATCGGGCACTGAAGCTTTCTTT.

The V and J genes are TRBV4-2 and TRBJ2-7; D not certain. The ends were cut back, 0 bases at V and 3 bases at J, with 9 bases in the middle. In germline, CDR1 is LGHNA, CDR2 YNFKEQ. CDR3 length: 14 amino acids. DNA of the CDR3: TGTGCCAGCAGCCAAGATCCTCAGATCTACGAGCAGTACTTC. Protein sequence: CASSQDPQIYEQYF.

The rearrangement uses TRBV27 and TRBJ1-2, with 7 bases matching TRBD1. Losses at the gene ends were 1 base for V and 5 bases for J; bases not matched to a gene: 7. The CDR3 has 15 residues. Looked up from germline, CDR1 is MNHEY and CDR2 is SMNVEV (reference sequence). DNA for the CDR3: TGTGCCAGCAGTTTATTTCAGGGGGACAGTTATGGCTACACCTTC. Amino acids: CASSLFQGDSYGYTF.

This clone appeared once. The chain employs TRBV6-5 and TRBJ2-7, with a weak D call TRBD2 (5 bases). The CDR3 totals 15 residues. V lost 4 bases to trimming and J lost 7 bases, with 20 bases between them. CDR1 is MNHEY and CDR2 is SVGAGI in the germline V gene. CDR3 protein: CASSWTPVLAWEQYF. The CDR3 DNA follows: TGTGCCAGCAGTTGGACTCCAGTCCTTGCTTGGGAGCAGTACTTC.

This chain uses TRBV5-4 with TRBJ1-1; a weak D match, TRBD1 (6 bases). Germline V gene data show CDR1 as SGHNT and CDR2 as YYREEE (reference sequence). This CDR3 spans 16 amino acids. Trimming stripped 3 bases from V and 1 base from J, with 16 bases between. CDR3 sequence reads: CASSSGGGRRNTEAFF. The DNA of the CDR3 is TGTGCCAGCAGCTCGGGAGGGGGGCGCAGGAACACTGAAGCTTTCTTT.

The rearrangement uses TRBV28 and TRBJ2-3, with 9 bases identical to TRBD2. From germline, CDR1 is MDHEN and CDR2 SYDVKM. J lost 8 bases, V lost 6 bases, and 18 bases had no gene match. This CDR3 has 17 residues. CDR3 in DNA: TGTGCCAGCAGCAATCCCGGGACTAGCCGACCTATAGCTACGCAGTATTTT. The encoded protein is CASSNPGTSRPIATQYF.

The genes are TRBV6-5 and TRBJ2-5, with a possible D match to TRBD1 (6 bases). The CDR3 runs 13 residues. Germline CDR1 is MNHEY and CDR2 is SVGAGI. V lost 6 bases and J 5 bases, leaving 13 bases between the germline ends. CDR3: CASSLQGWETQYF. The CDR3 coding sequence is TGTGCCAGCAGCCTACAGGGCTGGGAGACCCAGTACTTC.

The rearrangement links TRBV30 to TRBJ2-7; 7 nucleotides line up with TRBD1. V was pared by 3 bases and J by 7 bases, with 6 bases of the junction left unmatched. The germline gives CDR1 GTSNPN, CDR2 SVGIG (reference sequence). The CDR3 extends over 12 amino acids. CDR3 residues: CAWRRTGFEQYF. CDR3 nucleotide sequence: TGTGCCTGGAGGAGGACAGGCTTTGAGCAGTACTTC. The variable domain in full, completed from reference TRBV30 and TRBJ2-7, reads SQTIHQWPATLVQPVGSPLSLECTVEGTSNPNLYWYRQAAGRGLQLLFYSVGIGQISSEVPQNLSASRPQDRQFILSSKKLLLSDSGFYLCAWRRTGFEQYFGPGTRLTVT.

The rearrangement joins TRBV6-1 to TRBJ2-2, with 8 bases matching TRBD2. There are 16 residues in the CDR3. CDR1 is MNHNS and CDR2 is SASEGT in the germline V gene. The V and J ends lost 4 bases and 7 bases, in that order; junction bases with no gene match: 11. The CDR3 sequence is CASSAAGGRNLGELFF. CDR3 sequence (DNA): TGTGCCAGCAGTGCCGCGGGGGGCCGGAACCTCGGGGAGCTGTTTTTT.

The DNA for the CDR3 is TGTGCCAGCAGACTGGACAGTAGCCCTTCGGAGGGCTACACCTTC. As protein: CASRLDSSPSEGYTF. The rearrangement uses TRBV6-5 and TRBJ1-2; perhaps TRBD1 as D (6 bases). CDR1 is MNHEY, CDR2 SVGAGI, per germline. The CDR3 runs 15 residues. Trimming removed 6 bases from V and 8 bases from J, with 22 bases in between.

The genes are TRBV5-1 and TRBJ2-3; weak D call: TRBD2 (6 bases). Germline V gene sequence: CDR1 SGHRS, CDR2 YFSETQ. The CDR3 totals 15 residues. V was pared by 0 bases and J by 0 bases, with 8 bases between. CDR3 DNA sequence: TGCGCCAGCAGCTTGGACGGGACTAGCACAGATACGCAGTATTTT. Translation: CASSLDGTSTDTQYF.

Here the CDR3 DNA reads TGTGCCAGCAGCCTCTTGGTAGCGGGGGACAATGAGCAGTTCTTC. It is translated as CASSLLVAGDNEQFF. The chain recombines TRBV27 with TRBJ2-1; 9 nucleotides line up with TRBD2. The germline V gene encodes CDR1 MNHEY and CDR2 SMNVEV (reference sequence). The CDR3 is 15 residues long. V was clipped by 6 bases and J by 5 bases; unmatched bases: 8.